These 12 T cell receptor beta chains share one sample of origin, sequenced in a study of cytomegalovirus exposure and HLA in healthy donors (TCRdb year 2017). Library generation was performed with the immunoSEQ multiplex PCR assay. Entries here come from immuneACCESS through TCRdb and include only in-frame sequences with V and J called. Some clones fail to appear in such tables; in the studies checked, an unresolved V gene covers under half of the shortfall, and the cause of the remainder is unknown. In all, the sample holds some 170,000 clones, and roughly 86% of those were seen once. Of the sample, 3.5% to 4.5% falls within the top ten clones. Sequenced: PBMCs. The receptors here all came from a man aged 18 to 30 in good health and CMV-seropositive.

The genes are TRBV9 and TRBJ2-1; a weak D match, TRBD2 (7 bases). Germline V gene sequence: CDR1 SGDLS, CDR2 YYNGEE. CDR3 length: 16 residues. V was cut by 0 bases and J by 10 bases, with 20 bases left in between. DNA for the CDR3: TGTGCCAGCAGCGTAGGTGGCCTAGGGGGAGCGGGGGAGCAGTTCTTC. Amino acids: CASSVGGLGGAGEQFF.

Concerning this clone: This sample also contains other DNA sequences that code for the same CDR3. This chain connects TRBV11-2 to TRBJ2-3; tentatively, D is TRBD2 (5 bases). The CDR3 covers 14 residues. Germline V lookup: CDR1 SGHAT, CDR2 FQNNGV. The germline V and J ends were trimmed by 5 bases and 0 bases, with 9 bases remaining between them. CDR3 sequence: CASSPGLSTDTQYF. The CDR3, as DNA: TGTGCCAGCAGCCCCGGACTCAGCACAGATACGCAGTATTTT.

This sequence joins TRBV5-1 and TRBJ2-2; TRBD2 aligns across 7 bases. The V segment lost 0 bases and the J segment 1 base; nucleotides outside the gene matches: 3. The V gene's germline CDR1 is SGHRS and CDR2 YFSETQ. The CDR3 runs to 16 residues. CDR3: CASSLAGGENTGELFF. The DNA of the CDR3 is TGCGCCAGCAGCTTGGCGGGGGGAGAGAACACCGGGGAGCTGTTTTTT.

The gene calls are TRBV18 and TRBJ2-3; 7 positions agree with TRBD1. The J segment lost 3 bases and the V segment lost 3 bases, leaving 9 bases of the junction unmatched. Germline-derived CDR1 and CDR2 are KGHSH and LQKENI. The CDR3 is made up of 16 amino acids. The CDR3 DNA follows: TGTGCCAGCTCACCCATTCAGACAGGGAGTACAGATACGCAGTATTTT. This encodes CASSPIQTGSTDTQYF.

This rearrangement joins TRBV27 to TRBJ1-2, with D maybe TRBD1 (5 bases). The CDR3 has 17 amino acids. Germline values: CDR1 MNHEY, CDR2 SMNVEV (reference sequence). V shed 5 bases and J shed 5 bases, with 24 bases lying between them. DNA of the CDR3: TGTGCCAGCAGTCCTTGGGGTGGGGCGGCTAAACGATATGGCTACACCTTC. Its protein is CASSPWGGAAKRYGYTF.

This sequence joins TRBV28 and TRBJ1-1; D perhaps matches TRBD1 (6 bases). From germline, CDR1 is MDHEN and CDR2 SYDVKM. Trimming cost V 3 bases and J 1 base, with 9 bases left between them. CDR3 length: 14 residues. CDR3: CASSFLTGNTEAFF. The CDR3 nucleotides are TGTGCCAGCAGTTTCCTGACAGGGAACACTGAAGCTTTCTTT.

The chain uses TRBV6-6 and TRBJ2-7; the match to TRBD2 covers 12 bases. CDR3 size: 14 residues. After removal of 6 bases from V and 6 bases from J, the junction contained 6 bases not matched to a gene. Germline loops: CDR1 MNHNY, CDR2 SVGAGI (reference sequence). CDR3 in amino acids: CASSETSGSIEQYF. As DNA, the CDR3 is TGTGCCAGCAGCGAGACTAGCGGGAGCATCGAGCAGTACTTC.

J is TRBJ1-5 and V is TRBV29-1; 10 bases are shared with TRBD1. Per the germline V gene, CDR1 is SQVTM and CDR2 is ANQGSEA. Trimming at V came to 5 bases and at J to 0 bases, leaving 4 bases not matched to a gene. This CDR3 region has 15 residues. The CDR3 loop is CSVTGTGDSNQPQHF. CDR3 bases: TGCAGCGTTACCGGGACAGGGGATAGCAATCAGCCCCAGCATTTT.

The chain links TRBV6-1 to TRBJ2-1; TRBD1 matches at 9 bases. Per germline, CDR1 MNHNS and CDR2 SASEGT. This CDR3 has 16 amino acids. The J segment lost 1 base and the V segment lost 1 base, leaving 2 bases of the junction unmatched. The CDR3 sequence is CASSEGQGGSYNEQFF. In nucleotides, the CDR3 is TGTGCCAGCAGTGAAGGACAGGGGGGATCCTACAATGAGCAGTTCTTC.

The gene calls are TRBV28 and TRBJ2-3, with D hard to call. CDR1 and CDR2 from the germline V gene are MDHEN and SYDVKM. Between the trimmed V and J ends, which lost 3 bases and 2 bases, there was a span of 15 bases. The CDR3 loop spans 16 amino acids. CDR3 protein: CASSLAWPFLTDTQYF. DNA for the CDR3: TGTGCCAGCAGTTTGGCCTGGCCCTTCCTCACAGATACGCAGTATTTT.

This rearrangement joins TRBV7-9 to TRBJ1-1; 9 nucleotides align to TRBD1. V shed 5 bases, J shed 3 bases, and the junction held 13 bases outside the gene matches. The CDR3 has 17 residues. In germline, CDR1 is SEHNR, CDR2 FQNEAQ (reference sequence). Here the CDR3 DNA reads TGTGCCAGCAGCCAGGGACAGGGACTTCGATCGGACACTGAAGCTTTCTTT. Encoded protein: CASSQGQGLRSDTEAFF.

This chain uses TRBV7-9 with TRBJ2-5; the match to TRBD2 covers 10 bases. V trimming: 5 bases; J trimming: 3 bases; junction bases outside the gene matches: 6. This CDR3 is built from 15 residues. CDR1 and CDR2 from the germline V gene are SEHNR and FQNEAQ (reference sequence). The CDR3 loop is CASSPLGLAEETQYF. The CDR3 nucleotides are TGTGCCAGCAGCCCCCTTGGACTAGCGGAAGAGACCCAGTACTTC.